This TCR beta chain was retrieved from a study of chronic HIV infection and antiretroviral therapy. Via MiXCR, TCRdb re-called the 5' RACE reads, giving one row per CDR3 protein. Of about 31,000 distinct CDR3 sequences in the sample, around 9% were seen once. This clonotype has at least ten counts. V dropped 2 bases and J dropped 4 bases, with 14 bases sitting between them. CDR1 and CDR2 from the germline V gene are SQVTM and ANQGSEA. The CDR3 consists of 15 residues. The V gene is TRBV29-1, the J gene TRBJ2-2; tentatively, D is TRBD2 (6 bases). Sequenced: peripheral blood. The receptor comes from an adult who had HIV and had not received antiretroviral therapy, or was an uninfected healthy control (not recorded which). The CDR3 loop reads CSVERAGRGTGELFF. CDR3 coding DNA: TGCAGCGTTGAACGCGCCGGGAGAGGCACCGGGGAGCTGTTTTTT.